This T cell receptor beta chain comes out of a study of blood T cell repertoires in COVID-19. At the level of the study: Samples taken during acute and convalescent COVID-19 were collected in the United States, Italy and Spain.

The J segment lost 4 bases and the V segment lost 4 bases, leaving 12 bases of the junction unmatched. CDR3 length equals 17 residues. The germline V gene encodes CDR1 SGHRS and CDR2 YFSETQ. As handled by the study authors: Amplifying reference gene primers gave estimates of nucleated cell counts. Assay used: immunoSEQ multiplex PCR; TCRdb lists only in-frame clones, some missing. The DNA was the basis for D and trimming; V, J and clone size are from that table. This table holds about 400,000 clones, 80% to 90% found once. All recovered Cohort 3 donors got two negative PCRs, got clearance, or saw symptom resolution.

The specimen sequenced was PBMCs or T cells enriched from blood (not recorded which). V is TRBV5-1 and J is TRBJ2-5; 11 nucleotides match TRBD2. The receptor's source is a woman aged 45-59 years who had recovered from COVID-19. CDR3 amino acids: CASSDGTLAGGSETQYF. In nucleotides, the CDR3 is TGCGCCAGCAGCGACGGTACTCTAGCGGGGGGCTCAGAGACCCAGTACTTC.